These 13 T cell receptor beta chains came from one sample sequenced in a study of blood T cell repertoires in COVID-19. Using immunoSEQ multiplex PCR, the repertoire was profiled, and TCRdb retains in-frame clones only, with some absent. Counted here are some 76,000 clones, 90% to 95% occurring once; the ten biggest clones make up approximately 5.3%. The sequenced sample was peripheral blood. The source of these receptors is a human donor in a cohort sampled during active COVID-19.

CDR3 nucleotide sequence: TGTGCCAGCAGCTTTTCGGAGTCGGTAAACACCATATATTTT. Translated: CASSFSESVNTIYF. J is TRBJ1-3 and V is TRBV7-2; D remains ambiguous. The CDR3 has 14 amino acids. The germline V gene has CDR1 SGHTA and CDR2 FQGNSA. V was trimmed by 3 bases and J by 6 bases, leaving 12 bases between them.

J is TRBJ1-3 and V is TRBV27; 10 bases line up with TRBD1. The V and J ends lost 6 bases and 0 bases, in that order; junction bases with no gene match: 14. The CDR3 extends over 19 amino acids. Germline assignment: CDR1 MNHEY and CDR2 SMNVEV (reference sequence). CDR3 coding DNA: TGTGCCAGCAGCCGCTACCCGGGGACAGGGGCCTACTCTGGAAACACCATATATTTT. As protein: CASSRYPGTGAYSGNTIYF.

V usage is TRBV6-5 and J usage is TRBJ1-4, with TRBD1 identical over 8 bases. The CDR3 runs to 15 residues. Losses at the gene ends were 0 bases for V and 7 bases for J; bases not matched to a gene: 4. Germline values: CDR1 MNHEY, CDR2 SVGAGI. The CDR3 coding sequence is TGTGCCAGCAGTTACTCCACAGGGGGTGGTGAAAAACTGTTTTTT. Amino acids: CASSYSTGGGEKLFF.

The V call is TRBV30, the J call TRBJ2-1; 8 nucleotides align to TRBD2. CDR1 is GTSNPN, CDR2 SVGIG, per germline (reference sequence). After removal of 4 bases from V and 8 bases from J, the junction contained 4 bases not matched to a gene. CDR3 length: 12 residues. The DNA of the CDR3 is TGTGCCTGGACCCCGCGGGGGGATGAGCAGTTCTTC. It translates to CAWTPRGDEQFF.

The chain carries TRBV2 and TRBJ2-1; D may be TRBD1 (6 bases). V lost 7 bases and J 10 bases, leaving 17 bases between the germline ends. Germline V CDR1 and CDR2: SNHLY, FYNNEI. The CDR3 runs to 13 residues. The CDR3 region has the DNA TGTGCCAGCAAACCCGGGACAAAGGGAGAGCAGTTCTTC. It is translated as CASKPGTKGEQFF.

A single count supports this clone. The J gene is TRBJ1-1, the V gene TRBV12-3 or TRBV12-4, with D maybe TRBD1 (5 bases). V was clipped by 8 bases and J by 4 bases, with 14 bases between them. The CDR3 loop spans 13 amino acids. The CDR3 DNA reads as TGTGCCAGCCTTTTTGCAGGGTTCACTGAAGCTTTCTTT. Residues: CASLFAGFTEAFF.

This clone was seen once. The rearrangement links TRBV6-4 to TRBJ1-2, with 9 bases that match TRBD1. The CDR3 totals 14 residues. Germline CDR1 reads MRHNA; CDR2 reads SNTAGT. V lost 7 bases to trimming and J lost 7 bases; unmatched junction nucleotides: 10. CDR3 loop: CASTPDRGFGGYTF. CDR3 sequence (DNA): TGTGCCAGCACCCCGGACAGGGGATTTGGTGGCTACACCTTC.

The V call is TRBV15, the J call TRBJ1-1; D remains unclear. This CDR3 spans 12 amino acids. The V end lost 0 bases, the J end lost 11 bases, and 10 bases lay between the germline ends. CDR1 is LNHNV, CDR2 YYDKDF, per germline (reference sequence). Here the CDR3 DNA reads TGTGCCACCAGCAGAGAAAGCGCCGGGGCTTTCTTT. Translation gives CATSRESAGAFF.

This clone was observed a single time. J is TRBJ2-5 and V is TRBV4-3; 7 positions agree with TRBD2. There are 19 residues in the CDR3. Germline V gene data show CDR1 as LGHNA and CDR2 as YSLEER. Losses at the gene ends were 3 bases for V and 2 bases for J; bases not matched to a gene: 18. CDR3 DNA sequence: TGCGCCAGCAGCCACCGAAGACTAGCCCTAGGTGGTGAACAAGAGACCCAGTACTTC. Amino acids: CASSHRRLALGGEQETQYF.

The CDR3 loop is CASSLAGGYSSVTEAFF. The CDR3 DNA follows: TGTGCCAGCAGCTTAGCCGGTGGGTACAGTTCGGTGACTGAAGCTTTCTTT. This chain connects TRBV7-8 to TRBJ1-1; D is uncertain. The V end lost 0 bases, the J end lost 5 bases, and 19 bases lay between the germline ends. The germline CDR1 and CDR2 sequences are SGHVS and FQNEAQ. The length of the CDR3 is 17 residues.

Written as DNA, the CDR3 is TGCGCCAGCAGCTTGCGAGAGAATGAAAAACTGTTTTTT. Protein: CASSLRENEKLFF. The chain couples TRBV5-1 to TRBJ1-4, with no clear D. Trimming took off 1 base at V and 5 bases at J, with 6 bases between the two ends. The CDR3 consists of 13 residues. Germline CDR1 SGHRS, CDR2 YFSETQ.

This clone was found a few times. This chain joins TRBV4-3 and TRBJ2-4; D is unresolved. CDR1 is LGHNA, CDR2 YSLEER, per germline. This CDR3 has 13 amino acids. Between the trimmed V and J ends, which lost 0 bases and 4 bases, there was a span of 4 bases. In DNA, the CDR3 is TGCGCCAGCAGCCAAGATACTAAAAACATTCAGTACTTC. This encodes CASSQDTKNIQYF.

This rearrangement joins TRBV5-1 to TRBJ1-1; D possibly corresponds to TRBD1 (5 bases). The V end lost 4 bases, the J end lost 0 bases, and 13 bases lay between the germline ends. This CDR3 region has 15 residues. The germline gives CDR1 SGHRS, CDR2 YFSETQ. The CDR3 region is CASSLGDSLNTEAFF. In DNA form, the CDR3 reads TGCGCCAGCAGCCTGGGAGACAGTTTGAACACTGAAGCTTTCTTT.